Below are 20 T cell receptor beta chains sequenced from a single sample in a study of regulatory T cells in long-lasting Graves disease. The time point was: persistent/refractory GD, antithyroid drugs over 5 years with positive TRAb. From PBMCs, RNA was extracted and then used to make the TCR library. Building of the TCR beta libraries involved iRepertoire HTBI primers and Arm-PCR of CDR3 regions. Using its own MiXCR run on the multiplex PCR reads, TCRdb lists one record per CDR3 protein. The sample lists around 510,000 distinct CDR3 sequences, around 21% occurring once. The source was peripheral blood mononuclear cells (PBMCs), collected when the disease was refractory, from a patient treated with antithyroid drugs. Receptor source: a female donor with Graves disease.

This clonotype has a count of ten or more. This chain connects TRBV20-1 to TRBJ2-7, with TRBD2 matching over 7 bases. V shed 3 bases and J 0 bases; nucleotides not matched to a gene: 2. The CDR3 extends over 13 amino acids. Germline CDR1 reads DFQATT; CDR2 reads SNEGSKA (reference sequence). Here the CDR3 reads CSASGGSSYEQYF. The CDR3 DNA reads as TGCAGTGCTAGCGGGGGGAGCTCCTACGAGCAGTACTTC.

This clonotype was seen repeatedly, ten times or more. The V call is TRBV2, the J call TRBJ1-1; 9 bases align to TRBD1. The CDR3 spans 13 residues. From germline, CDR1 is SNHLY and CDR2 FYNNEI. J was trimmed by 7 bases and V by 6 bases; bases with no gene match: 6. CDR3 coding DNA: TGTGCCAGCAGAGCCGGACAGGGGCTTGAAGCTTTCTTT. Its translation: CASRAGQGLEAFF.

V gene TRBV20-1 combines with J gene TRBJ1-5; D is perhaps TRBD1 (6 bases). The germline V gene encodes CDR1 DFQATT and CDR2 SNEGSKA (reference sequence). Trimming removed 5 bases at V and 4 bases at J, with 21 bases between. The CDR3 extends over 16 amino acids. The CDR3 nucleotides read TGCAGTGCTGTCCTGCGGGGGCAGGGCGAAAATCAGCCCCAGCATTTT. The encoded protein is CSAVLRGQGENQPQHF.

The sample holds a few counts of this clonotype. The gene calls are TRBV30 and TRBJ2-7; D not certain. The CDR3 runs 15 residues. Germline V lookup: CDR1 GTSNPN, CDR2 SVGIG (reference sequence). Between the trimmed V and J ends, which lost 1 base and 4 bases, there was a span of 17 bases. The CDR3 DNA reads as TGTGCCTGGAGTGGACGATCCTCTATCTATTACGAGCAGTACTTC. This encodes CAWSGRSSIYYEQYF.

The chain joins TRBV5-1 to TRBJ2-7, with 7 bases matching TRBD1. The length of the CDR3 is 17 residues. J gave up 0 bases and V 3 bases, and 12 bases lay outside the gene matches. Germline V gene lookup returns CDR1 SGHRS and CDR2 YFSETQ. CDR3 protein: CASSYERGGVSSYEQYF. CDR3 DNA sequence: TGCGCCAGCAGCTACGAGAGAGGGGGCGTTAGCTCCTACGAGCAGTACTTC. The full variable domain, rest sourced from reference TRBV5-1 and TRBJ2-7, is KAGVTQTPRYLIKTRGQQVTLSCSPISGHRSVSWYQQTPGQGLQFLFEYFSETQRNKGNFPGRFSGRQFSNSRSEMNVSTLELGDSALYLCASSYERGGVSSYEQYFGPGTRLTVT.

This clonotype was counted between two and nine times. The chain employs TRBV12-3 or TRBV12-4 and TRBJ1-3; TRBD1 might be the D (6 bases). Trimming removed 5 bases from V and 4 bases from J, with 15 bases in between. The CDR3 is 15 amino acids. CDR3 residues: CASSPLDSLGNTIYF. The CDR3 DNA is TGTGCCAGCAGTCCCCTGGACAGCTTGGGAAACACCATATATTTT.

The J gene is TRBJ1-6, the V gene TRBV18; D remains ambiguous. CDR3 length equals 15 residues. Trimming pared 3 bases from V and 7 bases from J, leaving 13 bases between. The germline gives CDR1 KGHSH, CDR2 LQKENI. Written as DNA, the CDR3 is TGTGCCAGCTCACCGACCGAGGCAGGCAATTCACCCCTCCACTTT. Its protein is CASSPTEAGNSPLHF.

This clonotype appeared many times. J is TRBJ2-7 and V is TRBV11-2; unclear D gene. V lost 4 bases, J lost 3 bases, and 13 bases lay in between. CDR3 length: 14 amino acids. Germline CDR1 is SGHAT and CDR2 is FQNNGV. The CDR3 DNA is TGTGCCAGCAGCTCACGAGACTTGAGCTACGAGCAGTACTTC. Encoded protein: CASSSRDLSYEQYF.

This clonotype was seen a handful of times. The V gene is TRBV6-5, the J gene TRBJ1-6; perhaps TRBD1 as D (6 bases). The length of the CDR3 is 14 residues. Trimming pared 1 base from V and 14 bases from J, leaving 15 bases between. CDR1 MNHEY and CDR2 SVGAGI come from the germline V gene. CDR3 region: CASSYYGGADSLHF. The CDR3 nucleotides are TGTGCCAGCAGTTACTACGGGGGCGCCGACTCCCTCCACTTT.

This clonotype was counted only a few times. J is TRBJ1-1 and V is TRBV19; D remains ambiguous. CDR3 length: 14 amino acids. CDR1 LNHDA and CDR2 SQIVND come from the germline V gene (reference sequence). Trimming cost V 9 bases and J 0 bases, with 14 bases left between them. CDR3 region: CASSVGAMNTEAFF. The CDR3 nucleotides are TGTGCCAGCTCCGTGGGAGCCATGAACACTGAAGCTTTCTTT.

J is TRBJ2-7 and V is TRBV4-1, with D uncertain. The CDR3 length is 13 residues. With 0 bases removed from V and 3 bases from J, the gap between germline ends came to 6 bases. Germline V CDR1 and CDR2: MGHRA, YSYEKL. DNA for the CDR3: TGCGCCAGCAGCCAAGATCTCAACTACGAGCAGTACTTC. It specifies CASSQDLNYEQYF.

This clonotype came up a few times. The chain employs TRBV5-6 and TRBJ2-7, with 7 nucleotides matching TRBD1. CDR1 and CDR2 (germline): SGHDT, YYEEEE. V gave up 0 bases and J gave up 3 bases; unmatched junction bases: 6. The CDR3 extends over 15 amino acids. Here the CDR3 reads CASSLGGGLLYEQYF. The CDR3 DNA reads as TGTGCCAGCAGCTTGGGAGGGGGCCTGCTCTACGAGCAGTACTTC.

The CDR3 coding sequence is TGTGCCAGCAGTTATGGCGAAAGGATTAACTATGGCTACACCTTC. Its protein product is CASSYGERINYGYTF. The chain is built from TRBV6-2 or TRBV6-3 and TRBJ1-2; D call uncertain. Germline V gives CDR1 MNHEY, CDR2 SVGEGT. V shed 3 bases and J shed 1 base, with 12 bases lying between them. The CDR3 totals 15 residues.

This clonotype has just a few counts. Sequence at one end of the junction differs from germline and may be a read error. This chain connects TRBV19 to TRBJ2-4; possible D gene TRBD2, 5 bases. CDR1 and CDR2 (germline): LNHDA, SQIVND (reference sequence). The CDR3 is 14 residues long. CDR3 nucleotide sequence: TGTGCCAGTAGTCTAGACATCCCGGGATACATTCAGTACTTC. Protein: CASSLDIPGYIQYF. The full variable domain, completed using reference TRBV19 and TRBJ2-4, is DGGITQSPKYLFRKEGQNVTLSCEQNLNHDAMYWYRQDPGQGLRLIYYSQIVNDFQKGDIAEGYSVSREKKESFPLTVTSAQKNPTAFYLCASSLDIPGYIQYFGAGTRLSVL.

This clonotype was observed a few times. The chain couples TRBV27 to TRBJ2-7, with a possible D match to TRBD1 (6 bases). In germline, CDR1 is MNHEY, CDR2 SMNVEV (reference sequence). The germline V and J ends were trimmed by 5 bases and 4 bases, with 15 bases remaining between them. This CDR3 is built from 14 residues. CDR3 in amino acids: CASSNSGTTYEQYF. The CDR3 DNA is TGTGCCAGCAGTAACTCCGGGACAACATACGAGCAGTACTTC.

This clonotype was seen many times. V is TRBV28 and J is TRBJ1-2; the match to TRBD1 covers 11 bases. The V segment lost 4 bases and the J segment 8 bases; nucleotides outside the gene matches: 9. The CDR3 is 15 amino acids. Germline CDR1 reads MDHEN; CDR2 reads SYDVKM. CDR3 sequence (DNA): TGTGCCAGCAGTTCACCGGGACAGGGGGATCAGGGCTACACCTTC. Translating gives CASSSPGQGDQGYTF.

Ten or more counts support this clonotype. The chain employs TRBV28 and TRBJ1-2; no firm D call. This CDR3 comprises 13 residues. Trimming took off 6 bases at V and 4 bases at J, with 12 bases between the two ends. The V gene's germline CDR1 is MDHEN and CDR2 SYDVKM. The CDR3: CASSPHPRYGYTF. In DNA, the CDR3 is TGTGCCAGCAGCCCCCATCCCCGCTATGGCTACACCTTC.

This clonotype has ten or more counts. The chain links TRBV12-3 or TRBV12-4 to TRBJ2-7; 8 nucleotides line up with TRBD2. This CDR3 comprises 14 residues. Trimming cost V 6 bases and J 5 bases; bases outside gene matches: 9. In DNA form, the CDR3 reads TGTGCCAGCAGGGGAGCGGGAGTAAAGAACGAGCAGTACTTC. Amino acid sequence: CASRGAGVKNEQYF.

This clonotype was seen more than once but under ten times. A read error may explain this, as a much larger clone is one base away. The rearrangement links TRBV6-5 to TRBJ1-4; D remains ambiguous. Germline CDR1 reads MNHEY; CDR2 reads SVGAGI. This CDR3 has 15 residues. V was trimmed by 2 bases and J by 0 bases, leaving 7 bases between them. The CDR3: CASSYEGATNEKLFF. The DNA of the CDR3 is TGTGCCAGCAGTTACGAGGGTGCAACTAATGAAAAACTGTTTTTT.

This clonotype was picked up a small number of times. This chain links TRBV7-9 with TRBJ1-1, with TRBD1 as a possible D gene (6 bases). Trimming removed 5 bases from V and 3 bases from J, with 16 bases in between. Germline values: CDR1 SEHNR, CDR2 FQNEAQ (reference sequence). The CDR3 is 15 residues long. DNA of the CDR3: TGTGCCAGCAGCGGCCCCGGGACACTTGACACTGAAGCTTTCTTT. Translated, it gives CASSGPGTLDTEAFF.